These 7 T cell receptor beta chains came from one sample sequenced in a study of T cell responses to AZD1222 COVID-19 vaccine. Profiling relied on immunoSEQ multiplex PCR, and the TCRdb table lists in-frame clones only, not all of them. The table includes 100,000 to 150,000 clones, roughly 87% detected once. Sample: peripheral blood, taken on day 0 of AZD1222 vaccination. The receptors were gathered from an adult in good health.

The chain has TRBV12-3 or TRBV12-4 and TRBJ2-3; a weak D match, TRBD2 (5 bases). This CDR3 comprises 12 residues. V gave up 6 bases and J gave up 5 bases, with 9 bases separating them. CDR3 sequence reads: CASRRDRDTQYF. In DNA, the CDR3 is TGTGCCAGCAGACGGGATCGAGATACGCAGTATTTT.

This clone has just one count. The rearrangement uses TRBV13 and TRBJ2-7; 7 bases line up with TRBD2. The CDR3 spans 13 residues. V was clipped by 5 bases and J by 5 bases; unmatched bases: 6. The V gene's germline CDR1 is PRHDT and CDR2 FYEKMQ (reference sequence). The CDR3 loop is CASSPRTRDEQYF. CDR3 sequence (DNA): TGTGCCAGCAGCCCCCGGACTAGGGACGAGCAGTACTTC.

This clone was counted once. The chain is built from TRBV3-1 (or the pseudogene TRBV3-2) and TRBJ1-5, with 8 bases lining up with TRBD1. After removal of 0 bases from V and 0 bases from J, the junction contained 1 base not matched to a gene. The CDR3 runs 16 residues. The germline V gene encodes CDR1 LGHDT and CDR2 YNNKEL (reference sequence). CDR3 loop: CASSQDGQGSNQPQHF. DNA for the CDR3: TGTGCCAGCAGCCAAGACGGACAGGGTAGCAATCAGCCCCAGCATTTT.

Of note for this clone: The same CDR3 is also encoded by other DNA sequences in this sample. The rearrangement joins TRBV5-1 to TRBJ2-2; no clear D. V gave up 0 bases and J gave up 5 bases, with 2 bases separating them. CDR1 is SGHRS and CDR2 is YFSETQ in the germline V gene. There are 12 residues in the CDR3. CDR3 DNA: TGCGCCAGCAGCTTGGATACCGGGGAGCTGTTTTTT. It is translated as CASSLDTGELFF.

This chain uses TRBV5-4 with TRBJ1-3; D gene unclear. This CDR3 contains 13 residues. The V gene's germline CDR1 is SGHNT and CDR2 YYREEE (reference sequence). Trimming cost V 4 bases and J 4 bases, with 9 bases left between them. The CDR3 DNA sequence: TGTGCCAGCAGCCCCAGCGCCGGAAACACCATATATTTT. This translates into CASSPSAGNTIYF.

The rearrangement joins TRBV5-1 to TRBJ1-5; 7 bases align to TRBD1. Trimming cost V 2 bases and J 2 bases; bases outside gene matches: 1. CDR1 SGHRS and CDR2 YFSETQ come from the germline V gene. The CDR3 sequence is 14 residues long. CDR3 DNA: TGCGCCAGCAGCTTCCAGGGGGGCAATCAGCCCCAGCATTTT. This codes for CASSFQGGNQPQHF.

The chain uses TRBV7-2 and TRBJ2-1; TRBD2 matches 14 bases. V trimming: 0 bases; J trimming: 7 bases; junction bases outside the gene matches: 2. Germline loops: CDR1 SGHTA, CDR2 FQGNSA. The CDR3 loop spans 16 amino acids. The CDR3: CASSLAGLAGANEQFF. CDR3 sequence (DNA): TGTGCCAGCAGCTTAGCGGGACTAGCGGGGGCAAATGAGCAGTTCTTC.